This TCR beta chain was identified in a study of regulatory T cells in long-lasting Graves disease. In building TCR beta libraries, iRepertoire HTBI primers were used together with Arm-PCR of CDR3 regions. TCRdb called the multiplex PCR reads again in MiXCR, with one record for every CDR3 protein. The table lists some 560,000 distinct CDR3 sequences, about 16% of them singletons. This clonotype was observed at least ten times. CDR1 and CDR2 (germline): DFQATT, SNEGSKA (reference sequence). V shed 0 bases and J shed 3 bases, with 12 bases lying between them. This CDR3 has 14 residues. As for time point: newly diagnosed GD, antithyroid drugs for less than 3 months. PBMC-derived RNA was used for the TCR library. These data were also reused for a study on T cells in Graves' hyperthyroidism and ophthalmopathy.

V gene TRBV20-1 combines with J gene TRBJ2-7, with a possible D match to TRBD2 (5 bases). Here the sequenced sample was peripheral blood mononuclear cells (PBMCs), taken at new diagnosis, from a patient treated with antithyroid drugs. The clonotype was recovered from a woman aged 40-60 years with Graves disease. This chain's CDR3 is CSARDQGLGYEQYF. The CDR3 DNA sequence: TGCAGTGCTAGAGATCAAGGACTCGGCTACGAGCAGTACTTC.